The sequence of this TCR beta chain was determined in a study of cytomegalovirus exposure and HLA in healthy donors. Overall study findings and caveats: Highly shared sequence variants in one cluster were likely a sequencing artifact. A missense DCLRE1C variant was associated with V- and J-gene trimming of TCR beta chains in a later analysis, and an independent cohort replicated the association. An analysis done earlier found most TCR beta V segments productive about 87% or about 30% of the time. Immune exposure was documented only through CMV serostatus.

The PCR had 60 Vbeta and 13 Jbeta primers. Clones were read by immunoSEQ multiplex PCR, and TCRdb kept only the in-frame ones, dropping some. The sample records roughly 87,000 clones, roughly 77% being singletons. Turning to this clone: Its antigen is not identified.

The CDR3 covers 14 residues. CDR1 MNHEY and CDR2 SMNVEV come from the germline V gene (reference sequence). The V end lost 5 bases, the J end lost 7 bases, and 15 bases lay between the germline ends. The sequence came from a middle-aged woman in good health and CMV-seropositive. V usage is TRBV27 and J usage is TRBJ1-5; possible D gene TRBD1, 6 bases. The sample was PBMCs. The CDR3 sequence is CASSPRWGPQPQHF. CDR3 nucleotide sequence: TGTGCCAGCAGTCCTCGTTGGGGGCCCCAGCCCCAGCATTTT.